Reported below is one T cell receptor (beta chain). These data come from a study of T cell changes during pregnancy in multiple sclerosis. Here immunoSEQ multiplex PCR was the method, and the copy in TCRdb shows in-frame clones only, minus some. The sample records tens of thousands of clones, around 92% being singletons. The germline V and J ends were trimmed by 4 bases and 5 bases, with 17 bases remaining between them. The CDR3 has 15 residues. In germline, CDR1 is MNHEY, CDR2 SMNVEV (reference sequence). The sequence was collected from a female donor with multiple sclerosis, enrolled in a pregnancy study. The genes are TRBV27 and TRBJ2-5; D might be TRBD2 (5 bases). The sequenced sample consisted of peripheral blood. Here the CDR3 reads CASSSWTGSVETQYF. CDR3 in DNA: TGTGCCAGCAGTTCATGGACTGGATCAGTTGAGACCCAGTACTTC.